Detailed here is one T cell receptor beta chain. This sample was taken from a study of OX40 agonist ivuxolimab in advanced cancers. The CDR3 has 16 residues. Germline V gene sequence: CDR1 MNHEY, CDR2 SMNVEV (reference sequence). Trimming removed 0 bases from V and 0 bases from J, with 11 bases in between. Some clones are missing from TCRdb's copy, which holds only in-frame ones; the method was immunoSEQ multiplex PCR. Here the sample spans about 50,000 clones, around 90% being singletons. Source: CD4+ or CD8+ T cells sorted from blood, taken in a trial of the OX40 agonist ivuxolimab. The chain couples TRBV27 to TRBJ2-5, with unresolved D. This clonotype was obtained from an adult with an advanced solid tumor such as melanoma, head and neck, liver or kidney cancer. CDR3 region: CASSLSIGSDQETQYF. The CDR3 DNA is TGTGCCAGCAGTTTATCGATAGGATCCGACCAAGAGACCCAGTACTTC.